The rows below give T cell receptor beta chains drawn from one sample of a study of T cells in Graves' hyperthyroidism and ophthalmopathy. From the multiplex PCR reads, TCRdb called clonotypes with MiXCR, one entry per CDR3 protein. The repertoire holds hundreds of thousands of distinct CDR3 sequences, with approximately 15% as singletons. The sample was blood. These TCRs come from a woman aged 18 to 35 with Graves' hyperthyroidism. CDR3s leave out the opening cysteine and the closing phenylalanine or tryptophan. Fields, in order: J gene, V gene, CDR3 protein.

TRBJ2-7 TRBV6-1 ASSVTGVPYEQY
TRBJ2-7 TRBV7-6 ASSPGVAGGYYEQY
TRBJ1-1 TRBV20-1 SASHPESEAF
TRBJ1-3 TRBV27 ASSGDPRGGGNTIY
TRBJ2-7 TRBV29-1 SVRRDRRSYEQY
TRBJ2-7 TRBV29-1 SVPGQGYEQY
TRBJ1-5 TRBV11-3 ASSLAPDRASNQPQH
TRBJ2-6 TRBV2 ASKLVGSGANVLT
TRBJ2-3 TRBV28 ASTPLTSTDTQY
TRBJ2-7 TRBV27 ASSSASGSSYEQY
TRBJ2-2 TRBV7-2 ASSLVSGTNTGELF
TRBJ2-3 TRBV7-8 ASSFRTSGSKQY
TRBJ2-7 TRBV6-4 AGSDSPGQGHEQY
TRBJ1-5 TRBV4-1 ASSQEGLYNQPQH
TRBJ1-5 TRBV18 ASSPSQGKGQPQH
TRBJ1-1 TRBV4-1 ASSQDRRVNTEAF
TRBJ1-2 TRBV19 ASSIQGRWNGYGYT
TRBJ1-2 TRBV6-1 ASSEVRGTLDGYT
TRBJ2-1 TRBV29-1 SGQGAAYNEQF
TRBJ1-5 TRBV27 ASSPFNADGQANQPQH
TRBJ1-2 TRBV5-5 ASSLDYFGNRVDGYT
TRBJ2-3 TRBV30 AWIVDSGDTQY
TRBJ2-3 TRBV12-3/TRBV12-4 ASSLARPGKDTQY
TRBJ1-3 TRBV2 ASSERVSGNTIY
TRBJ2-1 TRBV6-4 ASSELAGGIGYNEQF
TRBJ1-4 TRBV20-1 SARGRGDEKLF
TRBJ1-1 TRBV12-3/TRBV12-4 ASSFVPDTEAF
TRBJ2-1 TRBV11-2 ASSLAYFGGGSLHEQF
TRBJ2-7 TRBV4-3 ASSHTTSGRPEQY
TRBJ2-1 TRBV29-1 SLERGLAYNEQF
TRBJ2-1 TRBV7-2 ASSPQAGRWVSNEQF
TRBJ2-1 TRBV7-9 ASSRGQASDNEQF
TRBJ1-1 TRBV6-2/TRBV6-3 ASSYSPWLELGTEAF
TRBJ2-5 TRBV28 ASSGYGSKETQY
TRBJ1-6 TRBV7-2 ASSLVRGDSPLH
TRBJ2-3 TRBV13 ASSFRDTQY
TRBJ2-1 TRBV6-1 ASRAIPPVYNEQF
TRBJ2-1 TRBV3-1 ASSLLGRDNEQF
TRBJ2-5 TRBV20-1 SARSSGVRGETQY
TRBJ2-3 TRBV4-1 ASSQPYGRTVSTDTQY
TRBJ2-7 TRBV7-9 ASSPYVGPNEQY
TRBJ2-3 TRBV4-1 ASSQDWGAPRDTQY
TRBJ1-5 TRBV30 AWSAGILSNQPQH
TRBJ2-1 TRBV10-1 ASSEWSSGSRNEQF
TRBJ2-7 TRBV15 ATSSHDTSSPYEQY
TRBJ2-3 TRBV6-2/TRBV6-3 ASKGVWSTDTQY
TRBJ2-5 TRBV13 ASSGEEQETQY
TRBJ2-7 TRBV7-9 ASSFSGTSSYEQY
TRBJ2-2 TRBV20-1 SARGLAALTGELF
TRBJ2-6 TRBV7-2 ASSLQGGTGANVLT
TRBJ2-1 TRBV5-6 ASSRTSTGHNNEQF